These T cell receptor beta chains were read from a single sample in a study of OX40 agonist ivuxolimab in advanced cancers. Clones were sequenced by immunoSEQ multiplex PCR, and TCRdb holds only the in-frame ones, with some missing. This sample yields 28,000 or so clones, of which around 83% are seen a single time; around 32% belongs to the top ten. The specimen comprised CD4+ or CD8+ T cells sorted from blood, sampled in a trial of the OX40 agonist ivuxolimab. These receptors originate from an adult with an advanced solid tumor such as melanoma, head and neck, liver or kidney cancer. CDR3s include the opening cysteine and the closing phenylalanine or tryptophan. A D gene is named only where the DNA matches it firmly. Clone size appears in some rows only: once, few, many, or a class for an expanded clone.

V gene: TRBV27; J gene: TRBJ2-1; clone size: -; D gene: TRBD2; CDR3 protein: CASSLGLAGEGEQFF; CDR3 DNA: TGTGCCAGCAGTCTCGGACTAGCGGGAGAGGGTGAGCAGTTCTTC
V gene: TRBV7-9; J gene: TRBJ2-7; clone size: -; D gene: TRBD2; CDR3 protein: CASSFVPSGSSYEQYF; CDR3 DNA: TGTGCCAGCAGCTTCGTTCCTAGCGGCAGCTCCTACGAGCAGTACTTC
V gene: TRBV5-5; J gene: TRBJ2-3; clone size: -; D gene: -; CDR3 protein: CASSLPWDLSTDTQYF; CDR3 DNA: TGTGCCAGCAGCTTGCCCTGGGACCTTAGCACAGATACGCAGTATTTT
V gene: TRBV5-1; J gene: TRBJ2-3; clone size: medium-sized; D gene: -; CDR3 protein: CASSLNGGPADTQYF; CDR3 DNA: TGCGCCAGCAGCTTGAATGGGGGGCCCGCAGATACGCAGTATTTT
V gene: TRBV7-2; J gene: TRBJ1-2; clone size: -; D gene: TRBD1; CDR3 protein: CASSRPPGQVNYGYTF; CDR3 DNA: TGTGCCAGCAGCCGACCACCGGGACAGGTCAACTATGGCTACACCTTC
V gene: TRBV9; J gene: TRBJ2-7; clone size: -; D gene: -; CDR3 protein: CASSVGSASPDEQYF; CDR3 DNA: TGTGCCAGCAGCGTAGGTAGCGCCTCTCCTGACGAGCAGTACTTC
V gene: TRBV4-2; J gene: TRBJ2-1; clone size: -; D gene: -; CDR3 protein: CASSQYPLEDQFF; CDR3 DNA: TGTGCCAGCAGCCAATATCCCCTGGAGGATCAGTTCTTC
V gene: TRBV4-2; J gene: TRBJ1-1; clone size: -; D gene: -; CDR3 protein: CASRGEVNTEAFF; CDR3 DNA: TGTGCCAGCAGGGGGGAGGTGAACACTGAAGCTTTCTTT
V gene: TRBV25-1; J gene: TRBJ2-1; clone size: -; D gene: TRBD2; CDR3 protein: CASGLAGIKSEQFF; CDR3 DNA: TGTGCCAGCGGACTAGCGGGAATAAAGAGTGAGCAGTTCTTC
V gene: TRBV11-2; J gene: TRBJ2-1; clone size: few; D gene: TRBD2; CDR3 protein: CASSVTSGPYNEQFF; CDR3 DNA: TGTGCCAGCAGCGTGACTAGCGGACCCTACAATGAGCAGTTCTTC
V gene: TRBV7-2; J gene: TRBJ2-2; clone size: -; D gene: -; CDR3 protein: CASSLGPGATGGELFF; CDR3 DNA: TGTGCCAGCAGCTTAGGGCCGGGGGCGACCGGCGGGGAGCTGTTTTTT
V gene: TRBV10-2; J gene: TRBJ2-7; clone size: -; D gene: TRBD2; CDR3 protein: CASEGLASEQYF; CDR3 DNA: TGCGCCAGCGAGGGACTAGCGAGTGAGCAGTACTTC
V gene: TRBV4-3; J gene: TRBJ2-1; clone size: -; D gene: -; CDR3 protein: CASSSGLSVYNEQFF; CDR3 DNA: TGCGCCAGCAGTTCCGGCCTCTCAGTTTACAATGAGCAGTTCTTC
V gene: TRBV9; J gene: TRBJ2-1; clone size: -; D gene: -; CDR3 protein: CASSALGVTDEQFF; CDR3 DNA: TGTGCCAGCAGCGCCCTGGGGGTAACCGATGAGCAGTTCTTC
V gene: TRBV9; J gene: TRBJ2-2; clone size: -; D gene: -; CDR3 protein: CASSLLHTGELFF; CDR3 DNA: TGTGCCAGCAGCCTTTTACACACCGGGGAGCTGTTTTTT
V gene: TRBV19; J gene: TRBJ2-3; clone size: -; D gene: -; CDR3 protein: CASSIAGASTDTQYF; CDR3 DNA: TGTGCCAGTAGTATAGCGGGAGCAAGCACAGATACGCAGTATTTT
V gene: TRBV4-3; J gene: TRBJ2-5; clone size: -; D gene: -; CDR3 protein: CASSSRVGTQYF; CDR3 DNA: TGCGCCAGCAGTTCCAGAGTGGGGACCCAGTACTTC
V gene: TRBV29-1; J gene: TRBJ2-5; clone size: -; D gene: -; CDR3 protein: CSVEGETQYF; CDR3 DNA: TGCAGCGTTGAGGGAGAGACCCAGTACTTC
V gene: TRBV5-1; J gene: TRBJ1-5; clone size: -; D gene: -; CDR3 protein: CASSLAGNQPQHF; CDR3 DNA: TGCGCCAGCAGCTTGGCCGGCAATCAGCCCCAGCATTTT
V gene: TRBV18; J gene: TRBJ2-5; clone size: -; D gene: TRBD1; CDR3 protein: CASSLEGAWETQYF; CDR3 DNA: TGTGCCAGCTCCCTAGAGGGGGCCTGGGAGACCCAGTACTTC
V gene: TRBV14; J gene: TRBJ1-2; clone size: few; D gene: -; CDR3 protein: CASSQDRGALGYTF; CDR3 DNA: TGTGCCAGCAGCCAAGATCGGGGGGCGCTTGGCTACACCTTC
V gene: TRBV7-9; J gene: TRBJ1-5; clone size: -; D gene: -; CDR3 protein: CASSAEKGNQPQHF; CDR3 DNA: TGTGCCAGCAGCGCAGAGAAGGGCAATCAGCCCCAGCATTTT
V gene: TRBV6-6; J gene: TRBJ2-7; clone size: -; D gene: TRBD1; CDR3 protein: CASSPLGRTGSYEQYF; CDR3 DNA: TGTGCCAGCAGCCCCTTAGGACGGACAGGCTCCTACGAGCAGTACTTC
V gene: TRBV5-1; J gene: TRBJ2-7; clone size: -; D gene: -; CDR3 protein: CASSFNNPYEQYF; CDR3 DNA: TGCGCCAGCAGCTTCAACAACCCCTACGAGCAGTACTTC
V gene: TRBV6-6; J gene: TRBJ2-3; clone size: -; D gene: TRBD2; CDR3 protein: CASSYVLAVTDTQYF; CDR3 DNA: TGTGCCAGCAGTTACGTACTAGCGGTCACAGATACGCAGTATTTT